This TCR beta chain was observed in a study of blood T cell repertoires in COVID-19. Study in general: Both acute and convalescent COVID-19 samples were obtained from the United States, Italy and Spain. The cDNA or gDNA used as material had been derived from T cells, B-cell-depleted T cells, or PBMCs.

The CDR3 runs 15 residues. CDR1 and CDR2 from the germline V gene are SGHVS and FQNEAQ. The V end was cut by 8 bases, the J end by 2 bases, with 15 bases between. In the authors' methods: It was from reference gene primer amplification that nucleated cell counts were estimated. The assay was immunoSEQ multiplex PCR, and TCRdb's table has in-frame clones only and misses some. That table furnishes V, J and clone size, whereas the DNA furnished D and trimming. The data hold roughly 29,000 clones, with 89% observed a single time. Sequences were obtained from peripheral blood. The TCR comes from a human donor in a cohort sampled during active COVID-19. This chain joins TRBV7-8 and TRBJ2-2, with D unclear. The chain's CDR3 is CASRADELNTGELFF. DNA of the CDR3: TGTGCCAGCCGCGCCGATGAGCTTAACACCGGGGAGCTGTTTTTT.